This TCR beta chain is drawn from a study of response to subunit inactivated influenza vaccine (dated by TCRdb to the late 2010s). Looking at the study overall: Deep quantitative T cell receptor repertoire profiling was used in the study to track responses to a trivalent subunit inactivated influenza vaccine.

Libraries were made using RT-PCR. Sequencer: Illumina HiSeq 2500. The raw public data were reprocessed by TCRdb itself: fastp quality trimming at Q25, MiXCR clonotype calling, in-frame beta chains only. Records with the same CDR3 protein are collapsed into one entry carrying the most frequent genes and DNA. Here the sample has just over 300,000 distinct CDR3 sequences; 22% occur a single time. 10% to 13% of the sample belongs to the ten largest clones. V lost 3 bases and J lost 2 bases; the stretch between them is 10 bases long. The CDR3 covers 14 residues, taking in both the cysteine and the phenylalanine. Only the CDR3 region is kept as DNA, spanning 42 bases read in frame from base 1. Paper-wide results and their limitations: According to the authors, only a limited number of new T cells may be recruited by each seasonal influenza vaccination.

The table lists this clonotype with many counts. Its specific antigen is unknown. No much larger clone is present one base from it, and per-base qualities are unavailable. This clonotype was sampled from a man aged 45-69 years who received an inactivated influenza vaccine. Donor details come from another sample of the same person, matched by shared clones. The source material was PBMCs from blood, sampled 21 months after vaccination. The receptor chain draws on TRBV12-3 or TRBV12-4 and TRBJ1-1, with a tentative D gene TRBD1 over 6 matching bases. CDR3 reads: CASSFQGRNTEAFF. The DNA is TGTGCCAGCAGTTTTCAGGGGAGAAACACTGAAGCTTTCTTT.